These 21 T cell receptor beta chains were all obtained from the same sample, sequenced in a study of blood T cell repertoires in COVID-19. The protocol was immunoSEQ multiplex PCR, while the TCRdb copy is restricted to in-frame clones and leaves out a portion. The sample consists of fewer than 110,000 clones, 87% of them appearing once. Sequencing was performed on peripheral blood. These receptors came from a man in his fifties in a cohort sampled during active COVID-19.

The chain recombines TRBV28 with TRBJ1-6, with 7 nucleotides matching TRBD1. The CDR3 loop spans 14 amino acids. Germline V gives CDR1 MDHEN, CDR2 SYDVKM. J was trimmed by 10 bases and V by 3 bases; bases with no gene match: 6. The CDR3 nucleotides are TGTGCCAGCAGTTTTTCGACAGGGCGGTCACCCCTCCACTTT. It encodes CASSFSTGRSPLHF.

The chain joins TRBV6-5 to TRBJ2-3, with 10 nucleotides matching TRBD2. V shed 8 bases and J 2 bases; nucleotides not matched to a gene: 4. Germline CDR1 is MNHEY and CDR2 is SVGAGI. CDR3 size: 14 residues. The CDR3 DNA reads as TGTGCCAGCTGGAGCGGGGGGGACACAGATACGCAGTATTTT. It translates to CASWSGGDTDTQYF.

The chain links TRBV9 to TRBJ2-7; 7 nucleotides align to TRBD2. CDR1 and CDR2 (germline): SGDLS, YYNGEE. V was clipped by 3 bases and J by 5 bases; unmatched bases: 8. This CDR3 region has 14 residues. Written as DNA, the CDR3 is TGTGCCAGCAGCGGGAGGGGAGGGATCGACGAGCAGTACTTC. The encoded protein is CASSGRGGIDEQYF.

The J gene is TRBJ2-7, the V gene TRBV6-6, with TRBD1 identical over 8 bases. With V trimmed by 5 bases and J by 6 bases, 9 bases remained unmatched. The V gene's germline CDR1 is MNHNY and CDR2 SVGAGI (reference sequence). This CDR3 is 14 amino acids long. CDR3 in amino acids: CASSHLDRVGEQYF. The CDR3 bases are TGTGCCAGCAGTCACCTGGACAGGGTTGGCGAGCAGTACTTC.

The chain joins TRBV19 to TRBJ2-5; 11 nucleotides line up with TRBD2. Germline V gene lookup returns CDR1 LNHDA and CDR2 SQIVND (reference sequence). V lost 6 bases to trimming and J lost 1 base; unmatched junction nucleotides: 7. The CDR3 is 16 amino acids. CDR3 residues: CASRPNGLAGQETQYF. In nucleotides, the CDR3 is TGTGCCAGTAGGCCTAACGGACTAGCGGGCCAAGAGACCCAGTACTTC.

This chain connects TRBV6-1 to TRBJ2-3; a possible D gene is TRBD2 (6 bases). The CDR3 consists of 15 residues. The germline V gene has CDR1 MNHNS and CDR2 SASEGT. Trimming took off 3 bases at V and 3 bases at J, with 13 bases between the two ends. Here the CDR3 DNA reads TGTGCCAGCAGTGATATACGGGGGAGTACAGATACGCAGTATTTT. This translates into CASSDIRGSTDTQYF.

The J gene is TRBJ1-1, the V gene TRBV5-4; TRBD1 might be the D (6 bases). The CDR3 extends over 14 amino acids. CDR1 SGHNT and CDR2 YYREEE come from the germline V gene (reference sequence). Trimming removed 5 bases from V and 4 bases from J, with 15 bases in between. CDR3 residues: CASSYDRSLTEAFF. CDR3 DNA sequence: TGTGCCAGCAGTTACGACAGGAGTCTCACTGAAGCTTTCTTT.

The CDR3 is CASSLTGGSGYTF. CDR3 bases: TGCGCCAGCAGCTTGACAGGAGGGAGCGGCTACACCTTC. The rearrangement joins TRBV5-1 to TRBJ1-2; weak D call: TRBD1 (5 bases). Looked up from germline, CDR1 is SGHRS and CDR2 is YFSETQ. The length of the CDR3 is 13 residues. Trimming cost V 1 base and J 8 bases, with 12 bases left between them. Drawing the rest from reference TRBV5-1 and TRBJ1-2, the complete variable domain is KAGVTQTPRYLIKTRGQQVTLSCSPISGHRSVSWYQQTPGQGLQFLFEYFSETQRNKGNFPGRFSGRQFSNSRSEMNVSTLELGDSALYLCASSLTGGSGYTFGSGTRLTVV.

The chain uses TRBV15 and TRBJ1-2; possible D gene TRBD1, 6 bases. The germline V and J ends were trimmed by 0 bases and 6 bases, with 14 bases remaining between them. Germline CDR1 reads LNHNV; CDR2 reads YYDKDF (reference sequence). CDR3 length: 15 residues. The CDR3: CATSRDITAGDGYTF. For the CDR3, the DNA is TGTGCCACCAGCAGAGATATCACGGCAGGGGATGGCTACACCTTC.

This clone was seen a few times. The chain has TRBV2 and TRBJ1-5; D not resolved. Germline CDR1 SNHLY, CDR2 FYNNEI. The CDR3 length is 13 residues. Between the trimmed V and J ends, which lost 5 bases and 4 bases, there was a span of 9 bases. CDR3 sequence: CASSIDGNQPQHF. The CDR3 nucleotides are TGTGCCAGCAGTATAGACGGGAATCAGCCCCAGCATTTT.

The chain carries TRBV20-1 and TRBJ1-3; no definite D call. The CDR3 length is 14 residues. V dropped 3 bases and J dropped 4 bases, with 13 bases sitting between them. Germline V gene lookup returns CDR1 DFQATT and CDR2 SNEGSKA (reference sequence). Written as DNA, the CDR3 is TGCAGTGCTAGTGGGCCGGGAATAGGAAACACCATATATTTT. Residues: CSASGPGIGNTIYF.

V is TRBV6-2 or TRBV6-3 and J is TRBJ2-2; the D gene is possibly TRBD2 (6 bases). This CDR3 comprises 13 residues. Germline V gene data show CDR1 as MNHEY and CDR2 as SVGEGT. With 5 bases removed from V and 8 bases from J, the gap between germline ends came to 12 bases. CDR3: CASSPIAAGELFF. CDR3 in DNA: TGTGCCAGCAGTCCCATAGCGGCTGGGGAGCTGTTTTTT.

The CDR3 DNA reads as TGTGCCAGCTCCCTGAGCGGGGGGGCCACCGGGGAGCTGTTTTTT. It is translated as CASSLSGGATGELFF. This chain connects TRBV18 to TRBJ2-2; 10 bases match TRBD2. Germline-derived CDR1 and CDR2 are KGHSH and LQKENI. The CDR3 has 15 amino acids. V shed 6 bases and J 4 bases; nucleotides not matched to a gene: 5.

The chain carries TRBV2 and TRBJ2-1; TRBD1 aligns across 8 bases. The CDR3 consists of 14 residues. Trimming removed 6 bases from V and 4 bases from J; junction bases left unmatched: 5. Germline assignment: CDR1 SNHLY and CDR2 FYNNEI. This chain's CDR3 is CASRGDRSYNEQFF. CDR3 nucleotides: TGTGCCAGCAGGGGGGACAGGTCGTACAATGAGCAGTTCTTC.

This chain links TRBV6-5 with TRBJ1-6, with D maybe TRBD1 (6 bases). The CDR3 sequence is 15 residues long. Germline V gene lookup returns CDR1 MNHEY and CDR2 SVGAGI. Trimming took 6 bases from V and 6 from J, leaving 15 bases between them. The CDR3 DNA sequence: TGTGCCAGCAGAGGATCGACAGGAACTAATTCACCCCTCCACTTT. This sequence encodes CASRGSTGTNSPLHF.

The gene calls are TRBV19 and TRBJ1-4, with 9 bases aligning to TRBD1. Germline V gene lookup returns CDR1 LNHDA and CDR2 SQIVND (reference sequence). The CDR3 spans 20 residues. Trimming at V came to 7 bases and at J to 5 bases, leaving 23 bases not matched to a gene. The CDR3 nucleotides read TGTGCCAGTATCCCCCGAGCTTCGGGACAGGGTGCCCCTGGGAATGAAAAACTGTTTTTT. Translation gives CASIPRASGQGAPGNEKLFF.

CDR3: CASSEDYEQYF. CDR3 bases: TGTGCCAGTAGTGAGGACTACGAGCAGTACTTC. The chain carries TRBV19 and TRBJ2-7; D remains unclear. CDR1 is LNHDA, CDR2 SQIVND, per germline (reference sequence). With 5 bases removed from V and 3 bases from J, the gap between germline ends came to 5 bases. This CDR3 region has 11 residues. The full variable domain, its missing parts supplied by reference TRBV19 and TRBJ2-7, is DGGITQSPKYLFRKEGQNVTLSCEQNLNHDAMYWYRQDPGQGLRLIYYSQIVNDFQKGDIAEGYSVSREKKESFPLTVTSAQKNPTAFYLCASSEDYEQYFGPGTRLTVT.

Here the CDR3 reads CASSISLTSREQYF. CDR3 DNA: TGTGCCAGTAGTATCAGCCTAACTAGCAGGGAGCAGTACTTC. The chain links TRBV19 to TRBJ2-7; D may be TRBD2 (6 bases). Trimming pared 3 bases from V and 7 bases from J, leaving 16 bases between. CDR3 length: 14 residues. Germline-derived CDR1 and CDR2 are LNHDA and SQIVND (reference sequence).

V usage is TRBV3-1 (or the pseudogene TRBV3-2) and J usage is TRBJ1-5; D not resolved. Germline-derived CDR1 and CDR2 are LGHDT and YNNKEL (reference sequence). V dropped 1 base and J dropped 5 bases, with 9 bases sitting between them. This CDR3 region has 14 residues. The CDR3 is CASSQGGIDQPQHF. The CDR3 coding sequence is TGTGCCAGCAGCCAAGGAGGGATCGATCAGCCCCAGCATTTT.

The V gene is TRBV3-1 (or the pseudogene TRBV3-2), the J gene TRBJ2-5; the match to TRBD1 covers 7 bases. V was pared by 2 bases and J by 5 bases, with 8 bases of the junction left unmatched. The CDR3 length is 15 residues. Germline V gene data show CDR1 as LGHDT and CDR2 as YNNKEL (reference sequence). The CDR3 spells CASSQRPGGMETQYF. CDR3 bases: TGTGCCAGCAGCCAACGTCCAGGGGGAATGGAGACCCAGTACTTC.

The chain has TRBV5-1 and TRBJ2-3, with TRBD2 matching 8 bases. Germline V gene lookup returns CDR1 SGHRS and CDR2 YFSETQ. The CDR3 spans 15 residues. V gave up 0 bases and J gave up 4 bases; unmatched junction bases: 4. The CDR3 region is CASSLVALAADTQYF. The CDR3 nucleotides are TGCGCCAGCAGCTTGGTGGCACTAGCGGCAGATACGCAGTATTTT.